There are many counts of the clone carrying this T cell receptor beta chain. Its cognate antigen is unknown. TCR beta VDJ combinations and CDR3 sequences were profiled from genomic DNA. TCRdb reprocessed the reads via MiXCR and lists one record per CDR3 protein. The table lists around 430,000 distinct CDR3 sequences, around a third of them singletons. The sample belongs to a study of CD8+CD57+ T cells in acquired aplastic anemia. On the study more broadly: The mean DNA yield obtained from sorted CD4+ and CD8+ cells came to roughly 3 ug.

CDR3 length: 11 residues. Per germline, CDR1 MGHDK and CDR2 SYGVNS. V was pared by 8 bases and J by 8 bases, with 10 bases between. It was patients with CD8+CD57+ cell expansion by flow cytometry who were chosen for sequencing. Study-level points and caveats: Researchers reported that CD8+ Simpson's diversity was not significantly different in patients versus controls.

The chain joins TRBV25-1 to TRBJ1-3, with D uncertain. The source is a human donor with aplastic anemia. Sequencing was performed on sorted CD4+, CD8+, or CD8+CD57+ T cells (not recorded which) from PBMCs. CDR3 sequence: CASQLADTIYF. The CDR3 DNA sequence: TGTGCCAGCCAATTGGCGGACACCATATATTTT.